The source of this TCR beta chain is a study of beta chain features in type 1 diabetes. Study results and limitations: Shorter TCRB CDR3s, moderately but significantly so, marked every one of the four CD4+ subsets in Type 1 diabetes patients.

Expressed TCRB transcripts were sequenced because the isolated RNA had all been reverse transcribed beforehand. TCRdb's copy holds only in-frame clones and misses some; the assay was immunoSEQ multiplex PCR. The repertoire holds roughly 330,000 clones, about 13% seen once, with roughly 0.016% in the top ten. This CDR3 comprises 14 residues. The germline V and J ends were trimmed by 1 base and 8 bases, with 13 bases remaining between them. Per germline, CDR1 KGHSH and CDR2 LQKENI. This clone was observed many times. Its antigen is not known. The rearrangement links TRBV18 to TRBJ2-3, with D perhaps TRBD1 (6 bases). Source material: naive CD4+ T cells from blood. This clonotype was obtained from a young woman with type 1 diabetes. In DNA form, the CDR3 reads TGTGCCAGCTCACCACTACAGGGCGATGCTACGCAGTATTTT. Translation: CASSPLQGDATQYF.